This T cell receptor (beta chain) was found in a study of control samples from healthy donors and cancer patients. Data came from immunoSEQ multiplex PCR; TCRdb stores just in-frame clones and leaves some out. This table holds about 140,000 clones, 89% found once. This CDR3 spans 12 amino acids. Deletions cut 2 bases from V and 7 bases from J, with 6 bases between. Germline CDR1 reads MNHNS; CDR2 reads SASEGT. The chain couples TRBV6-1 to TRBJ1-3; no clear D gene. The source is a young man in good health. Sequenced sample: blood. CDR3 DNA sequence: TGTGCCAGCAGTGAACTGGGGAACACCATATATTTT. Its protein product is CASSELGNTIYF.